Given below is one T cell receptor beta chain in context. The antigen is undetermined. The sample originates from a study of chemoradiotherapy in HPV16-positive cancers. The assay was immunoSEQ multiplex PCR, and TCRdb's table has in-frame clones only and misses some. The sample contains about 67,000 clones, approximately 91% of which appear only once. J gave up 5 bases and V 6 bases, and 4 bases lay outside the gene matches. The CDR3 totals 13 residues. From germline, CDR1 is MDHEN and CDR2 SYDVKM. Study observations and caveats: HPV-responsive T-cell expansion during chemoradiotherapy was linked to improved recurrence-free survival in HPV16-positive patients. The functional HPV-specific definition rests on just two HPV16-positive patients. During treatment, candidate HPV-specific clones and E7-related motifs expanded in tumor.

This TCR derives from a human donor with HPV-associated anogenital cancer. This rearrangement joins TRBV28 to TRBJ2-3; TRBD2 aligns across 8 bases. Sequencing was performed on blood, taken from a patient who underwent chemoradiotherapy. CDR3 sequence reads: CASRGAGGDTQYF. In DNA, the CDR3 is TGTGCCAGCAGGGGGGCGGGAGGAGATACGCAGTATTTT.